This T cell receptor (beta chain) was sequenced during a study of Ad26.COV2.S vaccination and SARS-CoV-2 variants. Overall study findings and caveats: Higher spike-specific TCR breadth was found in vaccine recipients than in placebo recipients. Comparable non-spike TCR breadth was observed in vaccine and placebo recipients. Reported findings describe substantial breadth in spike-specific CD8+ and CD4+ T cell responses following vaccination.

As to this clone: What it binds is unknown.

Per the germline V gene, CDR1 is SGHRS and CDR2 is YFSETQ. The CDR3 extends over 15 amino acids. After removal of 6 bases from V and 0 bases from J, the junction contained 9 bases not matched to a gene. This table comes from immunoSEQ multiplex PCR, and its TCRdb copy is limited to in-frame clones, with some not included. The data show 180,000 or so clones, around nine tenths seen once. The chain carries TRBV5-1 and TRBJ2-7; TRBD2 matches at 7 bases. The TCR sequence derives from a human donor who had recovered from COVID-19. The starting material was peripheral blood, obtained after recovery from COVID-19. As DNA, the CDR3 is TGCGCCAGCAAGCGGCAGCGGGAAGCCTCCTACGAGCAGTACTTC. It is translated as CASKRQREASYEQYF.